This T cell receptor beta chain is from a study of T cell responses to AZD1222 COVID-19 vaccine. The CDR3 has 16 residues. The V end lost 2 bases, the J end lost 3 bases, and 14 bases lay between the germline ends. Germline-derived CDR1 and CDR2 are MNHNS and SASEGT. Sequencing was performed with immunoSEQ multiplex PCR; in TCRdb, only in-frame clones are kept and a portion is missing. The sample lists around 18,000 clones, about four fifths seen once, with about 21% in the top ten. In the case of this clone: Its cognate antigen is unknown.

General study points: There were repertoire samples only from the period after the peak T cell response. At 160-218 and 743-854, vaccine-associated CD4 TCRs were dominant, and they spanned spike. Females outnumbered males among donors, who were mostly white British; clonal diversity was possibly underestimated.

This sequence originates from an adult who received the AZD1222 COVID-19 vaccine. The rearrangement joins TRBV6-1 to TRBJ2-1; D unclear. The sample in question was peripheral blood, obtained 28 days after the second AZD1222 dose. The CDR3, as DNA: TGTGCCAGCAGTGAATTCTCTAGGATAGACTACAATGAGCAGTTCTTC. Its protein is CASSEFSRIDYNEQFF.